A selection of T cell receptor beta chains follows, all from one sample in a study of siplizumab effects on memory and regulatory T cells. The protocol was immunoSEQ multiplex PCR, while the TCRdb copy is restricted to in-frame clones and leaves out a portion. Of under 150,000 clones in the sample, roughly 94% are singletons; the top ten hold roughly 1.5%. The sample consisted of non-Treg CD4+ T cells sorted from blood. These receptors came from a human donor in good health. Each CDR3 is given with its conserved first and last residue. D genes are given only for firm matches. Only some rows state a clone size, as once, few, many or a class for expanded clones.

j_call: TRBJ2-7; clone_size: .; d_call: .; v_call: TRBV7-9; cdr3_aa: CASSLGVQVNQYF; cdr3_nt: TGTGCCAGCAGCTTAGGGGTACAGGTTAACCAGTACTTC
j_call: TRBJ2-7; clone_size: .; d_call: TRBD1; v_call: TRBV6-4; cdr3_aa: CASSERQGAPYEQYF; cdr3_nt: TGTGCCAGCAGTGAGAGACAGGGGGCCCCCTACGAGCAGTACTTC
j_call: TRBJ1-6; clone_size: .; d_call: .; v_call: TRBV7-2; cdr3_aa: CASSLGGGFGSPLHF; cdr3_nt: TGTGCCAGCAGCTTAGGTGGGGGCTTCGGCTCACCCCTCCACTTT
j_call: TRBJ2-7; clone_size: .; d_call: .; v_call: TRBV7-9; cdr3_aa: CASSLVTPGSYEQYF; cdr3_nt: TGTGCCAGCAGCTTGGTGACGCCAGGCTCCTACGAGCAGTACTTC
j_call: TRBJ1-5; clone_size: .; d_call: .; v_call: TRBV11-3; cdr3_aa: CASSPGFLAGSQPQHF; cdr3_nt: TGTGCCAGCAGCCCTGGGTTTCTGGCAGGGAGTCAGCCCCAGCATTTT
j_call: TRBJ1-4; clone_size: .; d_call: .; v_call: TRBV2; cdr3_aa: CASNWSNEKLFF; cdr3_nt: TGTGCCAGCAACTGGAGTAATGAAAAACTGTTTTTT
j_call: TRBJ2-3; clone_size: .; d_call: TRBD2; v_call: TRBV2; cdr3_aa: CASSDLRLAAFNFDTQYF; cdr3_nt: TGTGCCAGCAGTGATTTACGCCTAGCGGCTTTTAATTTCGATACGCAGTATTTT
j_call: TRBJ1-4; clone_size: .; d_call: .; v_call: TRBV5-4; cdr3_aa: CASSTGATNEKLFF; cdr3_nt: TGTGCCAGCAGCACCGGTGCAACTAATGAAAAACTGTTTTTT
j_call: TRBJ2-2; clone_size: .; d_call: TRBD2; v_call: TRBV9; cdr3_aa: CASSVTRSGRINDDYAGELFF; cdr3_nt: TGTGCCAGCAGCGTGACCAGAAGCGGGAGAATAAATGATGATTACGCCGGGGAGCTGTTTTTT
j_call: TRBJ2-7; clone_size: .; d_call: TRBD1; v_call: TRBV29-1; cdr3_aa: CSVPGVNRGAYEQYF; cdr3_nt: TGCAGCGTCCCCGGCGTTAACAGGGGAGCCTACGAGCAGTACTTC
j_call: TRBJ2-4; clone_size: .; d_call: TRBD2; v_call: TRBV11-2; cdr3_aa: CASSSSGGGNIQYF; cdr3_nt: TGTGCCAGCAGCTCTAGCGGGGGAGGGAACATTCAGTACTTC
j_call: TRBJ2-3; clone_size: .; d_call: .; v_call: TRBV5-1; cdr3_aa: CASSLETDTQYF; cdr3_nt: TGCGCCAGCAGCCTGGAGACAGATACGCAGTATTTT
j_call: TRBJ1-1; clone_size: .; d_call: .; v_call: TRBV6-1; cdr3_aa: CATHGGPGEAFF; cdr3_nt: TGTGCCACACACGGGGGCCCTGGCGAAGCTTTCTTT
j_call: TRBJ2-7; clone_size: .; d_call: .; v_call: TRBV7-2; cdr3_aa: CASSPTRGSYEQYF; cdr3_nt: TGTGCCAGCAGCCCGACCCGGGGTTCCTACGAGCAGTACTTC
j_call: TRBJ2-7; clone_size: once; d_call: .; v_call: TRBV28; cdr3_aa: CASSLSAYEQYF; cdr3_nt: TGTGCCAGCAGTTTATCGGCCTACGAGCAGTACTTC
j_call: TRBJ1-2; clone_size: .; d_call: TRBD1; v_call: TRBV27; cdr3_aa: CASSGQGGGYTF; cdr3_nt: TGTGCCAGCAGCGGACAGGGTGGAGGCTACACCTTC
j_call: TRBJ2-3; clone_size: .; d_call: TRBD2; v_call: TRBV4-2; cdr3_aa: CASSQEALAGGSDTQYF; cdr3_nt: TGTGCCAGCAGCCAAGAGGCCCTAGCGGGAGGGTCGGATACGCAGTATTTT
j_call: TRBJ1-1; clone_size: .; d_call: .; v_call: TRBV11-1; cdr3_aa: CASSLDSSPCFF; cdr3_nt: TGTGCCAGCAGCTTAGATTCGTCTCCGTGTTTCTTT
j_call: TRBJ1-2; clone_size: .; d_call: .; v_call: TRBV4-1; cdr3_aa: CASSHAGTLNYGYTF; cdr3_nt: TGCGCCAGCAGCCACGCCGGGACACTAAACTATGGCTACACCTTC
j_call: TRBJ2-2; clone_size: .; d_call: TRBD1; v_call: TRBV7-9; cdr3_aa: CASSLVKGAGDTGELFF; cdr3_nt: TGTGCCAGCAGCTTAGTCAAGGGGGCCGGGGACACCGGGGAGCTGTTTTTT
j_call: TRBJ1-1; clone_size: .; d_call: .; v_call: TRBV11-3; cdr3_aa: CASSPSYQNTEAFF; cdr3_nt: TGTGCCAGCAGCCCTAGTTACCAGAACACTGAAGCTTTCTTT
j_call: TRBJ1-3; clone_size: .; d_call: TRBD1; v_call: TRBV5-5; cdr3_aa: CASSLAPSGTGTLNTIYF; cdr3_nt: TGTGCCAGCAGCTTGGCCCCATCCGGGACAGGGACCTTAAACACCATATATTTT
j_call: TRBJ1-3; clone_size: .; d_call: .; v_call: TRBV5-1; cdr3_aa: CASSLSSSGNTIYF; cdr3_nt: TGCGCCAGCAGCTTGTCCAGCTCTGGAAACACCATATATTTT
j_call: TRBJ2-3; clone_size: .; d_call: .; v_call: TRBV5-1; cdr3_aa: CASSLGGSTDTQYF; cdr3_nt: TGCGCCAGCAGCTTGGGGGGGAGCACAGATACGCAGTATTTT